This entry features one TCR beta chain sequence. These data are taken from a study of blood T cell repertoires in COVID-19. The assay was immunoSEQ multiplex PCR, and TCRdb's table has in-frame clones only and misses some. The data hold around 420,000 clones, with nearly 90% observed a single time. Germline-derived CDR1 and CDR2 are MNHNS and SASEGT. V lost 1 base and J 4 bases, leaving 10 bases between the germline ends. This CDR3 region has 14 residues. The receptor's source is a woman in her forties with acute COVID-19. The specimen was PBMCs or T cells enriched from blood (not recorded which). The rearrangement uses TRBV6-1 and TRBJ2-5; D might be TRBD2 (5 bases). CDR3 nucleotide sequence: TGTGCCAGCAGTGAAGGTGGCCGGGGAGAGACCCAGTACTTC. This gives the protein CASSEGGRGETQYF.